The next 10 T cell receptor beta chains were all read from a single sample in a study of T cells in tuberculosis. Method: immunoSEQ multiplex PCR; TCRdb's copy keeps in-frame clones and lacks some. The data hold 35,000 to 55,000 clones, with nearly 95% observed a single time. The sample taken for sequencing was PBMCs. The receptor source for this set is a donor aged 10-29 years with latent tuberculosis or without tuberculosis infection.

The J gene is TRBJ2-7, the V gene TRBV27, with D possibly being TRBD1 (5 bases). This CDR3 is built from 14 residues. Deletions cut 4 bases from V and 1 base from J, with 11 bases between. Germline V gene data show CDR1 as MNHEY and CDR2 as SMNVEV (reference sequence). CDR3 in DNA: TGTGCCAGCAGTTACCAGGGATCTTCCTACGAGCAGTACTTC. It is translated as CASSYQGSSYEQYF.

The chain uses TRBV25-1 and TRBJ2-5; perhaps TRBD1 as D (7 bases). The V end was cut by 1 base, the J end by 4 bases, with 16 bases between. CDR1 is MGHDK, CDR2 SYGVNS, per germline. This CDR3 is 16 amino acids long. For the CDR3, the DNA is TGTGCCAGCAGTGAATTGGAGGGGGCTTTGGGAGAGACCCAGTACTTC. Encoded protein: CASSELEGALGETQYF.

The chain is built from TRBV4-1 and TRBJ2-2; 8 bases are a match to TRBD1. Per the germline V gene, CDR1 is MGHRA and CDR2 is YSYEKL. V lost 0 bases, J lost 5 bases, and 5 bases stayed unmatched. The length of the CDR3 is 16 residues. The CDR3 nucleotides read TGCGCCAGCAGCCAAGATGGCAGGGGGCGGACCGGGGAGCTGTTTTTT. Translating it yields CASSQDGRGRTGELFF.

The genes are TRBV11-2 and TRBJ2-1; TRBD1 matches 10 bases. The CDR3 has 16 amino acids. Germline CDR1 reads SGHAT; CDR2 reads FQNNGV. The J segment lost 7 bases and the V segment lost 0 bases, leaving 6 bases of the junction unmatched. The chain's CDR3 is CASSLDRGQGWNEQFF. The CDR3 DNA sequence: TGTGCCAGCAGCTTAGATAGGGGACAGGGGTGGAATGAGCAGTTCTTC.

This clone was observed once. CDR3 DNA sequence: TGTGCCAGCAGCTTGGAGCGGGGGGGCTCCTACAATGAGCAGTTCTTC. It is translated as CASSLERGGSYNEQFF. V and J are TRBV5-6 and TRBJ2-1, with 10 bases fitting TRBD2. Per the germline V gene, CDR1 is SGHDT and CDR2 is YYEEEE. With 0 bases clipped from V and 0 bases from J, the junction kept 0 bases outside the gene matches. The CDR3 runs to 16 residues.

This sequence joins TRBV2 and TRBJ2-7; no clear D. V was shortened by 4 bases and J by 2 bases, with 15 bases between the two germline ends. Germline V gene sequence: CDR1 SNHLY, CDR2 FYNNEI. The CDR3 has 15 amino acids. In nucleotides, the CDR3 is TGTGCCAGCAGTGCGAGTCGCGGATTTACCTACGAGCAGTACTTC. It specifies CASSASRGFTYEQYF.

This clone was detected only once. The V call is TRBV10-3, the J call TRBJ2-7; TRBD2 might be the D (5 bases). CDR3 length: 14 amino acids. Germline lookup yields CDR1 ENHRY and CDR2 SYGVKD. V was pared by 0 bases and J by 6 bases, with 12 bases between. The CDR3: CAISESSQRGEQYF. The CDR3 DNA reads as TGTGCCATCAGTGAGTCGAGCCAACGGGGCGAGCAGTACTTC.

V is TRBV5-1 and J is TRBJ2-2, with 9 positions matching TRBD2. This CDR3 spans 15 amino acids. The germline V gene encodes CDR1 SGHRS and CDR2 YFSETQ. The J segment lost 4 bases and the V segment lost 2 bases, leaving 3 bases of the junction unmatched. CDR3 coding DNA: TGCGCCAGCAGCTTAAGCGGGAGGCTCACCGGGGAGCTGTTTTTT. Protein: CASSLSGRLTGELFF.

J is TRBJ1-3 and V is TRBV18; D may be TRBD1 (5 bases). Trimming left V 3 bases short and J 0 bases short, with 15 bases between. This CDR3 is built from 17 residues. The germline CDR1 and CDR2 sequences are KGHSH and LQKENI. The CDR3 loop is CASSPLPPGISGNTIYF. CDR3 DNA sequence: TGTGCCAGCTCACCCCTCCCCCCAGGGATCTCTGGAAACACCATATATTTT.

The gene calls are TRBV18 and TRBJ1-2; no reliable D call. The germline V gene has CDR1 KGHSH and CDR2 LQKENI. The CDR3 totals 12 residues. The V end lost 2 bases, the J end lost 5 bases, and 6 bases lay between the germline ends. The CDR3: CASSPAGYGYTF. Here the CDR3 DNA reads TGTGCCAGCTCACCAGCAGGATATGGCTACACCTTC.